This T cell receptor beta chain was sequenced during a study of CD8 T cells in ankylosing spondylitis (dated by TCRdb to about 2017). Regarding the study in general: The study profiled T cell receptor beta repertoires in healthy donors and ankylosing spondylitis patients to find disease-linked TCR variants. Peripheral blood samples were taken, and synovial fluid was additionally collected from ankylosing spondylitis patients. The full study cohort was made up of 20 to 25 ankylosing spondylitis patients and 95 to 130 healthy donors. Overall study results and their limits: A TCR beta motif made up of eight or nine highly homologous amino acid variants appeared to be characteristic of blood from ankylosing spondylitis patients. In peripheral blood, the disease-linked clones were found at relatively low frequencies and had a CD8+ phenotype. Some motif variants were previously reported in synovial fluid and blood of reactive arthritis patients, suggesting common disease-initiation mechanisms. Significant enrichment of the disease-linked clones was reported in matched synovial fluid samples from ankylosing spondylitis patients.

V is clipped by 4 bases and J by 6 bases, and the sequence between their germline boundaries is 16 bases long. CDR1 and CDR2 (SGHNT, YENEEA) derive from the germline V gene. The CDR3 covers 15 residues, taking in both the cysteine and the phenylalanine. Of the read, only the CDR3 DNA is kept; its 45 bases are in frame from base 1. Sequencing was performed on an Illumina HiSeq 2500. Quantitative 5'-RACE with molecular barcodes was used to prepare TCR beta libraries. On the authors' methods: Disease-linked TCR variants were identified with a new computational method built on a probabilistic model of VDJ rearrangement. TCRdb applied fastp at Q25 and MiXCR to the public reads, then kept only in-frame beta chains. Rows are unified per CDR3 protein, each entry keeping the most common DNA and genes. The V and J calls were not made by the authors but by TCRdb's processing. This sample gives fewer than 200,000 distinct CDR3 sequences in total; roughly 18% of them show up just once. The top ten clones comprise about 8.2% of the sample.

To note about this clonotype: Its target antigen remains unknown. Base qualities are not provided; no much larger clone lies one nucleotide away.

This receptor was obtained from a male donor with ankylosing spondylitis or in good health (not recorded which). Sequenced material: blood, either unsorted or a sorted T cell fraction (not recorded which). The sequence links TRBV11-3 to TRBJ1-5; the D gene is perhaps TRBD1, from 5 matching bases. The CDR3 amino acid sequence is: CASSSLSRAGQPQHF. The nucleotide sequence is TGTGCCAGCAGCTCCCTTTCCAGGGCGGGTCAGCCCCAGCATTTT.